One and the same sample provided the 18 T cell receptor beta chains below, sequenced in a study of blood T cell repertoires in COVID-19. The repertoire was sequenced with immunoSEQ multiplex PCR; TCRdb's copy has only in-frame clones and lacks some. This table holds approximately 400,000 clones, around four fifths found once. Sequencing was carried out using PBMCs or T cells enriched from blood (not recorded which). The receptors come from a woman aged 45-59 years who had recovered from COVID-19.

This clone has only one observation. The V call is TRBV7-9, the J call TRBJ2-5; 8 bases fit TRBD1. Trimming at V came to 5 bases and at J to 5 bases, leaving 10 bases not matched to a gene. The CDR3 runs to 15 residues. The germline V gene has CDR1 SEHNR and CDR2 FQNEAQ (reference sequence). CDR3 loop: CASSIRTGFKETQYF. DNA for the CDR3: TGTGCCAGCAGCATCCGGACAGGGTTTAAGGAGACCCAGTACTTC. Filled out from reference TRBV7-9 and TRBJ2-5, the complete variable domain reads DTGVSQNPRHKITKRGQNVTFRCDPISEHNRLYWYRQTLGQGPEFLTYFQNEAQLEKSRLLSDRFSAERPKGSFSTLEIQRTEQGDSAMYLCASSIRTGFKETQYFGPGTRLLVL.

The CDR3 loop reads CASSRFYEQYF. In DNA, the CDR3 is TGTGCCAGCAGTCGGTTCTACGAGCAGTACTTC. The J gene is TRBJ2-7, the V gene TRBV27; no clear D gene. The CDR3 contains 11 residues. Germline V CDR1 and CDR2: MNHEY, SMNVEV (reference sequence). V dropped 5 bases and J dropped 3 bases, with 5 bases sitting between them.

CDR3 coding DNA: TGTGCCAGCAGCTTGACTAGCGCCTACAATGAGCAGTTCTTC. Translation: CASSLTSAYNEQFF. This sequence joins TRBV13 and TRBJ2-1; 8 bases map to TRBD2. With 3 bases clipped from V and 2 bases from J, the junction kept 0 bases outside the gene matches. This CDR3 is built from 14 residues. In germline, CDR1 is PRHDT, CDR2 FYEKMQ (reference sequence).

This chain uses TRBV2 with TRBJ1-4; no clear D gene. V was shortened by 6 bases and J by 8 bases, with 16 bases between the two germline ends. The CDR3 is 14 amino acids. In germline, CDR1 is SNHLY, CDR2 FYNNEI. For the CDR3, the DNA is TGTGCCAGCAGCCTCGGCGTGGGAGGCGAAAAACTGTTTTTT. Translating it yields CASSLGVGGEKLFF. Combining the CDR3 with reference TRBV2 and TRBJ1-4 gives the whole variable domain EPEVTQTPSHQVTQMGQEVILRCVPISNHLYFYWYRQILGQKVEFLVSFYNNEISEKSEIFDDQFSVERPDGSNFTLKIRSTKLEDSAMYFCASSLGVGGEKLFFGSGTQLSVL.

This rearrangement joins TRBV29-1 to TRBJ1-2; the match to TRBD1 covers 12 bases. This CDR3 is built from 14 residues. Losses at the gene ends were 3 bases for V and 4 bases for J; bases not matched to a gene: 3. In germline, CDR1 is SQVTM, CDR2 ANQGSEA. Written as DNA, the CDR3 is TGCAGCGTTGATGGGACAGGGGGCATCTATGGCTACACCTTC. This codes for CSVDGTGGIYGYTF.

CDR3 in DNA: TGTGCCAGCAGCGTCACGGGACAGGGGGCTGGCGTCCTGACTTTC. Amino acid sequence: CASSVTGQGAGVLTF. The rearrangement joins TRBV9 to TRBJ2-6; 12 nucleotides line up with TRBD1. V gave up 2 bases and J gave up 12 bases; unmatched junction bases: 6. The CDR3 sequence is 15 residues long. Germline CDR1 is SGDLS and CDR2 is YYNGEE.

The rearrangement joins TRBV20-1 to TRBJ1-5, with D perhaps matching TRBD1 (5 bases). V shed 4 bases and J shed 6 bases, with 7 bases lying between them. Looked up from germline, CDR1 is DFQATT and CDR2 is SNEGSKA (reference sequence). The CDR3 is 11 amino acids. CDR3 in amino acids: CSAIDSQPQHF. For the CDR3, the DNA is TGCAGTGCTATAGACAGTCAGCCCCAGCATTTT.

The V and J genes are TRBV23-1 and TRBJ1-3; tentative D call: TRBD1 (5 bases). TRBV23-1 is given ORF status, its function remaining uncertain. This CDR3 spans 21 amino acids. The germline V and J ends were trimmed by 0 bases and 2 bases, with 26 bases remaining between them. CDR3 amino acids: CASSQSRGGRLMRGPGNTIYF. CDR3 coding DNA: TGCGCCAGCAGTCAATCACGTGGGGGGAGGTTGATGAGGGGTCCTGGAAACACCATATATTTT.

The rearrangement joins TRBV11-2 to TRBJ2-7, with D possibly TRBD1 on 5 matching bases. In germline, CDR1 is SGHAT, CDR2 FQNNGV. The CDR3 loop spans 12 amino acids. Trimming removed 5 bases from V and 4 bases from J, with 9 bases in between. CDR3 bases: TGTGCCAGCAGCGGACAAGGGTACGAGCAGTACTTC. As protein: CASSGQGYEQYF.

This clone has a handful of counts. At one boundary the junction diverges from the germline segment, which might be a read error. The rearrangement links TRBV7-7 to TRBJ2-2; D gene ambiguous. The germline V gene has CDR1 SSHAT and CDR2 FNYEAQ (reference sequence). CDR3 length equals 15 residues. CDR3 residues: CASSPTGSNTGELFF. The CDR3 nucleotides read TGTGCTAGCAGCCCGACTGGTTCGAACACCGGGGAGCTGTTTTTT.

The chain has TRBV27 and TRBJ2-3; D is undetermined. This CDR3 region has 13 residues. Germline CDR1 reads MNHEY; CDR2 reads SMNVEV (reference sequence). V was pared by 4 bases and J by 0 bases, with 5 bases between. The chain's CDR3 is CASSSGSTDTQYF. CDR3 nucleotide sequence: TGTGCCAGCAGTTCCGGGAGCACAGATACGCAGTATTTT.

The V call is TRBV6-5, the J call TRBJ2-3; 7 bases match TRBD1. Germline V gene sequence: CDR1 MNHEY, CDR2 SVGAGI. V gave up 5 bases and J gave up 7 bases; unmatched junction bases: 6. The CDR3 spans 13 residues. For the CDR3, the DNA is TGTGCCAGCAGTAAGACAGGGCCCAATACGCAGTATTTT. Protein sequence: CASSKTGPNTQYF.

V and J are TRBV10-1 and TRBJ1-5, with D uncertain. V dropped 8 bases and J dropped 0 bases, with 20 bases sitting between them. The CDR3 extends over 17 amino acids. Germline CDR1 reads WNHNN; CDR2 reads SYGVQD (reference sequence). CDR3: CASLDSTEGHSNQPQHF. CDR3 in DNA: TGCGCCAGCCTGGACTCGACGGAAGGCCATAGCAATCAGCCCCAGCATTTT.

Only one count was recorded for this clone. The CDR3 spells CASSLAGGNTGELFF. The CDR3, as DNA: TGTGCCAGCAGTTTAGCGGGAGGTAACACCGGGGAGCTGTTTTTT. The chain employs TRBV2 and TRBJ2-2, with TRBD2 matching 10 bases. The germline CDR1 and CDR2 sequences are SNHLY and FYNNEI. This CDR3 comprises 15 residues. J was trimmed by 2 bases and V by 5 bases; bases with no gene match: 2.

Only one count was recorded for this clone. The V and J genes are TRBV5-1 and TRBJ2-7, with D perhaps matching TRBD2 (6 bases). Per germline, CDR1 SGHRS and CDR2 YFSETQ. V gave up 2 bases and J gave up 5 bases, with 17 bases separating them. This CDR3 is built from 15 residues. The CDR3 DNA follows: TGCGCCAGCAGCTTCCTAAGTGGGGGGTTAAACGAGCAGTACTTC. The encoded protein is CASSFLSGGLNEQYF.

This clone has just one count. CDR3 sequence reads: CASSTRVVGANVLTF. CDR3 nucleotide sequence: TGTGCCAGCAGCACTAGGGTGGTTGGGGCCAACGTCCTGACTTTC. The chain recombines TRBV9 with TRBJ2-6; possibly TRBD2 for D (5 bases). V lost 4 bases and J 3 bases, leaving 11 bases between the germline ends. The CDR3 length is 15 residues. The V gene's germline CDR1 is SGDLS and CDR2 YYNGEE.

The count of this clone is one. The chain has TRBV4-2 and TRBJ1-4, with D possibly matching TRBD1 (6 bases). The germline V gene has CDR1 LGHNA and CDR2 YNFKEQ. The V end lost 8 bases, the J end lost 4 bases, and 14 bases lay between the germline ends. The CDR3 covers 14 residues. The CDR3 loop reads CASHSGQSNEKLFF. CDR3 bases: TGTGCCAGCCATTCAGGACAGAGTAATGAAAAACTGTTTTTT.

The chain links TRBV5-8 to TRBJ2-3; a possible D gene is TRBD1 (5 bases). V lost 10 bases and J 2 bases, leaving 23 bases between the germline ends. In germline, CDR1 is SGHTS, CDR2 YDEGEE. The CDR3 is made up of 16 amino acids. The CDR3 spells CAGHDAVRRDTDTQYF. CDR3 in DNA: TGTGCCGGACACGACGCGGTCCGCCGAGACACAGATACGCAGTATTTT. The variable domain in full, with the rest retrieved from reference TRBV5-8 and TRBJ2-3, is EAGVTQSPTHLIKTRGQQATLRCSPISGHTSVYWYQQALGLGLQFLLWYDEGEERNRGNFPPRFSGRQFPNYSSELNVNALELEDSALYLCAGHDAVRRDTDTQYFGPGTRLTVL.